This TCR beta chain was found in a study of beta chain features in type 1 diabetes. Study-wide results and limits: Patients' naive, central memory and Treg TCRB repertoires seemed closer to one another than those of healthy donors.

The V gene lost 4 bases and the J gene lost 7 bases, with 15 bases spanning the gap. Germline V lookup: CDR1 SGHRS, CDR2 YFSETQ. The length of the CDR3 is 14 residues. The whole isolated RNA underwent reverse transcription, so sequencing captured expressed TCRB transcripts. Naive, central memory and regulatory T cell samples averaged about 3.3 million immunoSEQ reads each. Profiling relied on immunoSEQ multiplex PCR, and the TCRdb table lists in-frame clones only, not all of them. This table has hundreds of thousands of clones, 15% to 20% appearing once. As regards this clone: Its antigen is still unknown.

CD45RO/CCR7/CD25/CD127/CD95/CD27 staining was used to isolate CD4+ naive, central memory, regulatory and stem cell-like memory cells by sorting. Purities in excess of 98% were seen in all sorted populations. This chain connects TRBV5-1 to TRBJ2-4; D is possibly TRBD1 (6 bases). This receptor was taken from a woman aged 18-29 years in good health. The sample taken for sequencing was naive CD4+ T cells from blood. CDR3 loop: CASSPRTDSNIQYF. Here the CDR3 DNA reads TGCGCCAGCAGCCCGAGGACAGACTCTAACATTCAGTACTTC.